The source of this TCR beta chain is a study of blood T cell repertoires in COVID-19. The CDR3 contains 8 residues. Trimming cost V 6 bases and J 15 bases; bases outside gene matches: 2. Germline CDR1 is SQVTM and CDR2 is ANQGSEA. This study enrolled people aged about 18 to 90 from roughly 22 US geographic areas. TCRdb's table, derived via immunoSEQ multiplex PCR, lists solely in-frame clones and lacks some. The sample carries 230,000 or so clones, around 88% recorded once. The genes are TRBV29-1 and TRBJ2-4; TRBD1 agrees at 7 bases. The origin of this receptor is a woman in her thirties or forties with acute COVID-19. The sample comprised PBMCs or T cells enriched from blood (not recorded which). CDR3 nucleotide sequence: TGCAGCGTGGCAGGGGGGTACTTC. Protein sequence: CSVAGGYF.